This T cell receptor (beta chain) was recorded in a study of cytomegalovirus exposure and HLA in healthy donors listed by TCRdb under 2017. Turning to the overall study: An earlier analysis of several hundred of the donors reported 276 Gb of sequence data and 117 million unique TCR beta sequences obtained from about 179 million T cells. Genome-wide SNP genotypes for about 65% of the roughly 700 donors were used in a later genetic analysis, which treated that subset as a discovery cohort. Donor age, sex, ethnicity and CMV serostatus were compiled alongside the repertoire data. A separate validation cohort of about 110 different subjects was used in addition to the roughly 700-subject first cohort. Roughly 300 gigabases of sequencing data and approximately 93 million unique TCR sequences were included in an early release covering about 600 HLA-typed donors. To predict cytomegalovirus infection status, the study brought together high-throughput TCR immunosequencing, statistical association of individual TCRs with disease status, and machine learning. The study was designed to test whether signatures of past pathogen exposure could be identified by cataloging public T cell receptors. Rather than using new phenotypic data, the later analysis identified candidate immune exposures from TCR beta sequences and from how often those sequences occurred across donors. The study used immunosequencing to profile the T cell repertoires of approximately 630 subjects and linked those repertoires to cytomegalovirus serostatus. A later analysis re-examined previously published TCR beta repertoires from just over 650 donors and added high-resolution HLA genotyping to investigate patterns of TCR occurrence. All discovery cohort repertoires had been generated on a single sequencing platform. Typing coverage differed by locus: A, B, C, DRB1 and DQB1 were typed in roughly 629-630 donors, DQA1 in 522, DPA1 in around 600, and DPB1 in 472. Of the roughly 410 genotyped donors, 75% to 85% were placed in the genetic ancestry cluster associated with self-reported Caucasian donors. About five DR-DQ haplotypes were treated as single units for association and clustering because of strong linkage in the cohort. On average, approximately 250,000 unique TCR beta nucleotide sequences were sequenced per donor among a few hundred genotyped donors of the cohort, with 15% to 20% of those sequences being non-productive. To decide whether each TCR beta V gene segment behaved as functional or pseudogenic, an earlier analysis of some 600 of the donors relied on high-throughput TCR beta sequencing. HLA typing covered class I and class II loci at four-digit resolution.

The CDR3 starts with the cysteine, ends with the phenylalanine, and has 14 residues. Of the read, only the CDR3 DNA is kept; its 42 bases are in frame from base 1. The germline V gene supplies CDR1 SGHTA and CDR2 FQGTGA. V loses 2 bases at its end and J loses 10 bases; junction bases beyond the gene matches: 7. The research as a whole found: In this cohort, only TCR beta chains were sequenced, and detectable features were limited by the absence of alpha or paired-chain data. Because HLA typing was missing for some donors at each locus, association tests included only the typed subset. Sequencing depth was assumed to be roughly uniform across donors in the presence/absence analyses, though that assumption may not hold. In a later analysis, HLA-associated TCR beta chains showed more clonal expansion and lower generation probabilities than non-associated chains that were equally common. In the study, 150 to 200 TCR beta chains were listed as associated with cytomegalovirus. Linkage disequilibrium might explain the correlated functional status among segregating V segments, but an unknown experimental factor could not be ruled out. According to a later genetic analysis, donors in an Asian-associated ancestry cluster had fewer N-insertions in productive TCRs than the approximately 670-donor mean. In a later analysis, TCR association rates were found to vary across HLA loci, with the most associated TCRs seen for DRB1 alleles and the fewest for HLA-C alleles. In a later analysis, about 16,000 TCR beta sequences were associated with specific HLA alleles at a false discovery rate of 0.05. A later genetic analysis associated a missense DCLRE1C variant with V-gene and J-gene trimming of TCR beta chains, and an independent cohort replicated the association. A cluster of highly shared sequence variants was judged likely to be a technical artifact of the sequencing pipeline. The only immune exposure information available for the cohort was CMV serostatus. A later analysis reported that several top co-occurrence clusters appeared linked to parvovirus B19, influenza, CMV and Epstein-Barr virus. Because counts were too low, about 15 rarely observed V segments, including chromosome 9 orphons, were left out of the earlier analysis of approximately 580 of the donors. When HLA alleles, especially DR and DQ, strongly co-occurred, TCR associations were difficult to assign to individual alleles. Most TCR sequences were seen in very few donors, while some public TCRs were found in many individuals. Because the 87-base-pair reads could not distinguish some IMGT-functional V segments, including TRBV6-2 and TRBV6-3, those segments were excluded. The authors suggested that the approach could potentially be generalized to other disease states and immunological phenotypes. In an earlier analysis of 500 to 650 of the donors, most TCR beta V segments appeared in productive rearrangements about 87% or about 30% of the time, broadly matching IMGT annotations. A further reported finding was that TCR beta sequences accurately predicted the HLA-A and HLA-B alleles for most subjects in the first cohort. A few of the identified cytomegalovirus-associated TCR beta chains were confirmed in vitro to be specific for cytomegalovirus antigens. Cytomegalovirus status was reported to be diagnosed by the classifier with high specificity and sensitivity in both the original and validation cohorts. In a later analysis, most CMV-associated TCR beta chains were found to appear HLA-restricted, with HLA associations seemingly driven largely by CMV exposure.

A word on this clone: Its antigen remains unidentified. Per-base qualities were not stored, and no clone one base away is much larger.

The cohort was made up of 650 to 700 healthy bone marrow donors. At the time of sampling, every cohort member was nominally healthy, though immune exposures that went unrecorded were likely present. The donor tested CMV seronegative and was one of the 352 seronegative cohort members. A peripheral blood sample was collected from each donor, and TCR beta sequencing was performed on peripheral blood mononuclear cells. The Qiagen DNeasy Blood Extraction Kit was used to extract genomic DNA from the blood cell samples. Libraries were built with the immunoSEQ multiplex PCR assay. The multiplex PCR relied on a mix of 60 forward primers for TCR Vbeta segments and 13 reverse primers for TCR Jbeta segments. The CDR3 region of rearranged TCR beta genes was amplified from genomic DNA with a multiplex PCR assay. Amplified TCR beta libraries were sequenced as 87-base-pair reads on the Illumina HiSeq System. The original pipeline was this. A later analysis counted about 76 million unique TCR beta chains across the 650 to 700 repertoires, and approximately 11 million of these chains were shared by at least two donors. Raw reads were error-corrected and collapsed into unique sequences with a nearest-neighbor algorithm that merged closely related sequences to remove PCR and sequencing errors. To assign V, D and J gene segments, CDR3 sequences were aligned to IMGT reference sequences. For a sequence to be retained, a match of at least six nucleotides was required to both a V gene segment and a J gene segment. A rearrangement counted as productive if the CDR3 had no stop codons and remained in frame with V and J, and every other rearrangement counted as non-productive. CDR3 was defined according to IMGT convention as the region running from the second conserved V-encoded cysteine to the conserved J-encoded phenylalanine. The earlier analysis of 550 to 650 of the donors excluded any sequence lacking an unambiguous match to a single V gene segment. In an earlier analysis of 500 to 750 of the donors, V segments were called functional above 56.7% productive rearrangements and were called segregating when the between-donor standard deviation exceeded 5%. A statistical classification framework was developed to diagnose cytomegalovirus status using the catalog of TCR beta chain sequences. In a later analysis, TCR nucleotide sequences were compared against IMGT/GENE-DB human TR gene sequences so that V and J genes could be assigned. The TCRdist pipeline was used in a later analysis to assign CDR3 sequences and most-parsimonious VDJ recombination scenarios. A later analysis defined each TCR beta chain by its CDR3 amino acid sequence plus V-gene family, and excluded reads lacking a unique V-gene family. As a way to deal with suspected cross-contamination and a sequencing artifact, a later analysis dropped hundreds of nucleotide sequences that were highly shared and had low generation probability. For each public chain, a later analysis derived a clonal expansion index from normalized ranks of inferred template counts within each repertoire. Generation probabilities in a later analysis came from a VDJ recombination model fitted to out-of-frame rearrangements, and those results were checked against IGoR. A later analysis scored TCR-TCR, TCR-HLA and TCR-CMV co-occurrence with hypergeometric tests, applying a repertoire-size bias correction to TCR pairs. False discovery rates were estimated in a later analysis by permuting HLA or CMV assignments 20 times. In a later analysis, co-occurring TCRs were grouped using DBSCAN, with TCRdist sequence similarity added in when clustering inside HLA-allele-positive subsets. Repertoires with fewer than 30,000 or more than 120,000 public chains, plus five repertoires with anomalous nucleotide sharing, were excluded from co-occurrence clustering. Drawn from immuneACCESS, this table holds only the in-frame rearrangements with V and J called that TCRdb kept. Clones are partly lost; checked studies trace under half to an unresolved V gene and leave the rest unexplained. That table supplies the V and J calls and clone size; D and trimming were determined from the DNA. In all, the sample holds 180,000 or so clones, and around 62% of those were seen once. Under 3% of the sample comes from the top ten.

Sequencing was performed on PBMCs. This TCR derives from a man between 40 and 49 years old in good health and CMV-seronegative. The chain is made from TRBV7-3 and TRBJ2-1, with 8 bases aligning to TRBD1. The CDR3 protein is CASSLGQGTGEQFF. In nucleotides, the sequence is TGTGCCAGCAGCTTAGGACAGGGAACTGGCGAGCAGTTCTTC.